One and the same sample provided the 13 T cell receptor beta chains below, sequenced in a study of T cell repertoires in urothelial bladder cancer. TCRdb keeps only in-frame clones here, not all; method: immunoSEQ multiplex PCR. The sample contains over 10,000 clones, less than 75% of which appear only once. The material sequenced was tumor-infiltrating cells from bladder cancer. These receptors were obtained from a human donor with urothelial carcinoma.

The chain has TRBV19 and TRBJ2-2; the match to TRBD2 covers 8 bases. The V gene end was trimmed by 3 bases and the J gene end by 4 bases; junction bases not matched to a gene: 7. This CDR3 spans 16 amino acids. Germline V lookup: CDR1 LNHDA, CDR2 SQIVND (reference sequence). CDR3 protein: CASSISGGDSTGELFF. The CDR3 DNA reads TGTGCCAGTAGTATCAGCGGGGGAGACTCCACCGGGGAGCTGTTTTTT.

This clone was recorded only once. The chain recombines TRBV5-1 with TRBJ2-3; tentatively, D is TRBD2 (6 bases). V shed 5 bases and J shed 0 bases, with 13 bases lying between them. This CDR3 spans 15 amino acids. Germline V CDR1 and CDR2: SGHRS, YFSETQ. CDR3 DNA: TGCGCCAGCAGACTTAGCGGTGCTAGCACAGATACGCAGTATTTT. It codes for CASRLSGASTDTQYF.

V gene TRBV27 combines with J gene TRBJ2-1, with TRBD2 matching 11 bases. The CDR3 covers 15 residues. V lost 7 bases, J lost 9 bases, and 11 bases stayed unmatched. Germline CDR1 MNHEY, CDR2 SMNVEV (reference sequence). The CDR3 DNA reads TGTGCCAGCACGTTAACTAGCGGGGGTTTCATTGAGCAGTTCTTC. It codes for CASTLTSGGFIEQFF.

The chain links TRBV7-2 to TRBJ1-4, with D perhaps matching TRBD1 (6 bases). The V gene lost 6 bases and the J gene lost 6 bases, with 17 bases spanning the gap. The CDR3 consists of 15 residues. The germline gives CDR1 SGHTA, CDR2 FQGNSA. CDR3 protein: CASRPKGVGDEKLFF. CDR3 sequence (DNA): TGTGCCAGCAGACCAAAGGGGGTAGGGGATGAAAAACTGTTTTTT.

This clone is labeled as medium-sized. This chain connects TRBV5-1 to TRBJ2-7; D uncertain. The germline CDR1 and CDR2 sequences are SGHRS and YFSETQ. There are 12 residues in the CDR3. V was pared by 2 bases and J by 6 bases, with 9 bases between. This CDR3 reads CASSFRMGEQYF. The DNA for the CDR3 is TGCGCCAGCAGCTTCCGAATGGGCGAGCAGTACTTC.

The chain combines TRBV7-2 with TRBJ2-3; 8 bases agree with TRBD2. The V gene's germline CDR1 is SGHTA and CDR2 FQGNSA. The V segment lost 3 bases and the J segment 5 bases; nucleotides outside the gene matches: 10. The CDR3 has 16 amino acids. This chain's CDR3 is CASSFWGRGEQDTQYF. The CDR3 coding sequence is TGTGCCAGCAGCTTTTGGGGGCGGGGGGAACAAGATACGCAGTATTTT.

The V gene is TRBV5-8, the J gene TRBJ1-1, with TRBD1 identical over 7 bases. V dropped 8 bases and J dropped 0; count of bases not matched to a gene: 7. Germline values: CDR1 SGHTS, CDR2 YDEGEE. The CDR3 consists of 14 residues. This CDR3 is CASPTGTVNTEAFF. As DNA, the CDR3 is TGTGCCAGTCCTACCGGGACAGTGAACACTGAAGCTTTCTTT.

The chain couples TRBV19 to TRBJ1-1; no reliable D call. Germline assignment: CDR1 LNHDA and CDR2 SQIVND (reference sequence). The V and J ends lost 1 base and 0 bases respectively, with 12 bases between them. This CDR3 comprises 16 residues. DNA of the CDR3: TGTGCCAGTAGTATAGCGCCCAGATTCATGAACACTGAAGCTTTCTTT. Translation: CASSIAPRFMNTEAFF.

The rearrangement joins TRBV5-1 to TRBJ2-2, with no clear D. The germline V and J ends were trimmed by 0 bases and 11 bases, with 5 bases remaining between them. This CDR3 spans 11 amino acids. Germline CDR1 and CDR2: SGHRS and YFSETQ. The CDR3 reads CASSLERELFF. The CDR3 DNA reads as TGCGCCAGCAGCTTGGAGCGAGAGCTGTTTTTT.

The chain is built from TRBV7-8 and TRBJ2-1; D is possibly TRBD2 (5 bases). This CDR3 is built from 14 residues. Germline loops: CDR1 SGHVS, CDR2 FQNEAQ. Deletions cut 2 bases from V and 7 bases from J, with 12 bases between. The CDR3 region is CASSLRAGGNEQFF. The CDR3 region has the DNA TGTGCCAGCAGCTTACGTGCGGGCGGGAATGAGCAGTTCTTC.

The rearrangement uses TRBV7-9 and TRBJ2-5, with D unclear. CDR1 and CDR2 from the germline V gene are SEHNR and FQNEAQ (reference sequence). The length of the CDR3 is 14 residues. V lost 0 bases and J lost 0, with 5 bases in between. CDR3 nucleotides: TGTGCCAGCAGCTTAGCTCGGTACCAAGAGACCCAGTACTTC. Translation gives CASSLARYQETQYF.

The chain recombines TRBV11-2 with TRBJ1-2; a weak D match, TRBD1 (5 bases). The CDR3 is 15 residues long. Germline V gene data show CDR1 as SGHAT and CDR2 as FQNNGV. V was cut by 3 bases and J by 0 bases, with 11 bases left in between. Written as DNA, the CDR3 is TGTGCCAGCAGCTTGGCCAGGGCAGCTAACTATGGCTACACCTTC. This codes for CASSLARAANYGYTF.

V is TRBV4-3 and J is TRBJ2-3; tentative D call: TRBD2 (6 bases). The length of the CDR3 is 17 residues. The ends were cut back, 4 bases at V and 6 bases at J, with 23 bases in the middle. Per the germline V gene, CDR1 is LGHNA and CDR2 is YSLEER. The CDR3 DNA sequence: TGCGCCAGCAGCCCCCGGGGCGGGGTTGGGTCCACGGATACGCAGTATTTT. It yields the protein CASSPRGGVGSTDTQYF.